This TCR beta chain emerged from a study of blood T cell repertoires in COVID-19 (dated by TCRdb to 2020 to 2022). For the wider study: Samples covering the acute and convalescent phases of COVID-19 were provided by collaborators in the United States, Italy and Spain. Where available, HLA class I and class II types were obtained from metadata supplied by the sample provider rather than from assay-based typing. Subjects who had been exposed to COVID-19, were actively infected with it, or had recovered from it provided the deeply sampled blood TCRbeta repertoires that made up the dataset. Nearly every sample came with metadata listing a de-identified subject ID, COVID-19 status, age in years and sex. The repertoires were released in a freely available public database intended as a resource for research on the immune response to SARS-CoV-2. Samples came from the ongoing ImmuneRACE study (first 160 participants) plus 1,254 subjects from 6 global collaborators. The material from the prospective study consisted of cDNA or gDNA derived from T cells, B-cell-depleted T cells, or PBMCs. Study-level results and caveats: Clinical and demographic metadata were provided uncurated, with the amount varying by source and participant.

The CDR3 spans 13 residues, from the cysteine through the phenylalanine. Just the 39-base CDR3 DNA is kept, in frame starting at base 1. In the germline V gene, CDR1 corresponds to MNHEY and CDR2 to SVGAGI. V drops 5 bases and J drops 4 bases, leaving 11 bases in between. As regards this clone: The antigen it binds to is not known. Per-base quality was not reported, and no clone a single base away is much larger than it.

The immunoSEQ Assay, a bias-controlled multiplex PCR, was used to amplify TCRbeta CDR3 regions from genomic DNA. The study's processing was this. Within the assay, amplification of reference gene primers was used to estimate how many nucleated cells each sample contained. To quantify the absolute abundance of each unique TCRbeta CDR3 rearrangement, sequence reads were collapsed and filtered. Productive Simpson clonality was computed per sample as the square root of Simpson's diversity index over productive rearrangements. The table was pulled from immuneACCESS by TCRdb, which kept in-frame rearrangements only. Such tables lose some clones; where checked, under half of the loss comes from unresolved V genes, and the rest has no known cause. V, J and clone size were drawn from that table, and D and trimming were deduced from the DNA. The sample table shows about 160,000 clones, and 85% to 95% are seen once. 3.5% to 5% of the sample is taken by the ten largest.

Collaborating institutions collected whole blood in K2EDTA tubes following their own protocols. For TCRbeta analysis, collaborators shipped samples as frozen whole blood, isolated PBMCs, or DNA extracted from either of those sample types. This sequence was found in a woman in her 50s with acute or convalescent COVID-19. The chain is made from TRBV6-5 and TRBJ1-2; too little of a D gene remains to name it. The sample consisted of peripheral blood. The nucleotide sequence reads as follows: TGTGCCAGCAGTCCCGGGTTTGGCTATGGCTACACCTTC. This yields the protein CASSPGFGYGYTF.